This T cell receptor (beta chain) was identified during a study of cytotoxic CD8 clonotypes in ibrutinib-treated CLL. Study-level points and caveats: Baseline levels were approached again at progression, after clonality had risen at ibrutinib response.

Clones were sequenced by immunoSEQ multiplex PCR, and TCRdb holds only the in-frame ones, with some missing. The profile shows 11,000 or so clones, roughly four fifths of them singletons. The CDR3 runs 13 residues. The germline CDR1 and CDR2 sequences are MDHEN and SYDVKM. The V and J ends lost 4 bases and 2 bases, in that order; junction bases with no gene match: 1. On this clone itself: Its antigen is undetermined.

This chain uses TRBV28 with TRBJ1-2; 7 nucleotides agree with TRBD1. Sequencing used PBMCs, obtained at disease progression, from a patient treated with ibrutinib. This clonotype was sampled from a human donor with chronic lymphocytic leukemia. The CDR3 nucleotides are TGTGCCAGCAGTTACAGGGGAAACTATGGCTACACCTTC. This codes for CASSYRGNYGYTF.